This TCR beta chain was sequenced during a study of blood T cell repertoires in COVID-19. Trimming at V came to 4 bases and at J to 10 bases, leaving 14 bases not matched to a gene. The CDR3 has 15 residues. Per the germline V gene, CDR1 is SGDLS and CDR2 is YYNGEE. In the source study's methods: Nucleated cell number was recorded as an estimate derived from reference gene primer amplification. Some clones are missing from TCRdb's copy, which holds only in-frame ones; the method was immunoSEQ multiplex PCR. Clonal size and the V and J genes are those of that table, whereas D and trimming came from the DNA. Of roughly 300,000 clones listed, 70% to 90% are singletons.

The TCR comes from a human donor in a cohort sampled during active COVID-19. Sample: peripheral blood. The genes are TRBV9 and TRBJ1-1, with 9 bases aligning to TRBD1. The DNA for the CDR3 is TGTGCCAGCAGCCCGGGCCCGGACAGGGGATTGTCAGCTTTCTTT. Protein product: CASSPGPDRGLSAFF.